The clone carrying this T cell receptor (beta chain) has ten or more counts. The antigen remains unidentified. These data come from a study of CD8 T cells in ankylosing spondylitis. Study conclusions and caveats: Clones linked with disease were CD8+ and fairly uncommon in the peripheral blood. Reportedly, disease-linked clones are significantly enriched in ankylosing spondylitis patients' matched synovial fluid.

The germline V gene encodes CDR1 SGHRS and CDR2 YFSETQ. CDR3 length: 16 residues. V lost 4 bases and J lost 2, with 19 bases in between. Via MiXCR, TCRdb re-called the 5' RACE reads, giving one row per CDR3 protein. The sample has over 110,000 distinct CDR3 sequences, more than 7% seen once. The V gene is TRBV5-1, the J gene TRBJ2-7; a weak D match, TRBD2 (6 bases). Sequenced input: synovial fluid, either unsorted or a sorted T cell fraction (not recorded which). This clonotype was sampled from a male donor with ankylosing spondylitis. In DNA form, the CDR3 reads TGCGCCAGCAGCCCGGGGAGGACTCAACTTACCTACGAGCAGTACTTC. The encoded protein is CASSPGRTQLTYEQYF.